This TCR beta chain was identified in a study of OX40 agonist ivuxolimab in advanced cancers. Study-wide context: Hepatocellular carcinoma, melanoma, renal cell or head and neck cancer occurred in dose-escalation patients.

Regarding the study as a whole: The CD4+ and CD8+ T cells in the blood had expanded clonally by week 6 at 0.1 to 3.0 mg/kg. Low levels of normalized T-cell clonal expansion also appeared in some nonresponders.

Germline V gene data show CDR1 as LNHDA and CDR2 as SQIVND (reference sequence). This CDR3 spans 13 amino acids. Trimming took off 0 bases at V and 3 bases at J, with 5 bases between the two ends. Any history of autoimmune disease or systemic immunosuppression disqualified patients. Notes on this clone: Antigen specificity is unknown.

Libraries were prepared by immunoSEQ multiplex PCR; TCRdb keeps only in-frame clonotypes and omits some of them. The table lists some 94,000 clones, about 90% of them singletons. The origin of this receptor is an adult with an advanced solid tumor such as melanoma, head and neck, liver or kidney cancer. The sequencing here drew on CD4+ or CD8+ T cells sorted from blood, taken in a trial of the OX40 agonist ivuxolimab. V is TRBV19 and J is TRBJ1-2; no firm D call. The CDR3 reads CASSIDSDYGYTF. As DNA, the CDR3 is TGTGCCAGTAGTATAGACTCAGACTATGGCTACACCTTC.